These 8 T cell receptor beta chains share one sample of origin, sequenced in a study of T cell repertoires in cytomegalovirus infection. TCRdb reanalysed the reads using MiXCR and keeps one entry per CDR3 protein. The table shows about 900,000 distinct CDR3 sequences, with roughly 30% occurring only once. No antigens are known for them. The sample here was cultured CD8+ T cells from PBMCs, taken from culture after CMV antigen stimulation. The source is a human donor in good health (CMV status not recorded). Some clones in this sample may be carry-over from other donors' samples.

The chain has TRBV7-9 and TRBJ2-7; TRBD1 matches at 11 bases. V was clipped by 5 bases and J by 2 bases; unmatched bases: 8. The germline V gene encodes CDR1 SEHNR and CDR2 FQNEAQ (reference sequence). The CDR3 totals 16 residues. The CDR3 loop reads CASSPGGGQGAYEQYF. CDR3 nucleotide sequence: TGTGCCAGCAGCCCTGGGGGGGGACAGGGGGCCTACGAGCAGTACTTC.

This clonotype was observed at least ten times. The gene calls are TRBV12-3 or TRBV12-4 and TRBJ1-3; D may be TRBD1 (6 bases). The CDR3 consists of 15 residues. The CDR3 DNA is TGTGCTTCACAGGGAGAGGGGAGCGCTGGAAACACCATATATTTT. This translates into CASQGEGSAGNTIYF.

Here the CDR3 reads CASSFGQKNTEAFF. The CDR3 DNA reads TGTGCCAGCAGCTTTGGTCAGAAGAACACTGAAGCTTTCTTT. The rearrangement uses TRBV7-9 and TRBJ1-1; D gene uncertain. V dropped 3 bases and J dropped 1 base, with 9 bases sitting between them. CDR1 and CDR2 from the germline V gene are SEHNR and FQNEAQ (reference sequence). CDR3 size: 14 residues.

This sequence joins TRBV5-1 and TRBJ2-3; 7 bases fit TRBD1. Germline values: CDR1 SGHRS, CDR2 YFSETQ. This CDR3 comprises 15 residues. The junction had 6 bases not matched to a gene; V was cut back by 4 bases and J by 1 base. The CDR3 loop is CASSLLDRGTDTQYF. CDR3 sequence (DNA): TGCGCCAGCAGCCTATTAGACAGGGGCACAGATACGCAGTATTTT.

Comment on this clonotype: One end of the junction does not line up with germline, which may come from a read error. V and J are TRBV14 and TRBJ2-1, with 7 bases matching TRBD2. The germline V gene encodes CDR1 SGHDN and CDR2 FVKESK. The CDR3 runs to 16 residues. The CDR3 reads CASNQVGGGAYNEQFF. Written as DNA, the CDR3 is TGTGCCAGCAACCAAGTTGGCGGGGGTGCCTACAATGAGCAGTTCTTC.

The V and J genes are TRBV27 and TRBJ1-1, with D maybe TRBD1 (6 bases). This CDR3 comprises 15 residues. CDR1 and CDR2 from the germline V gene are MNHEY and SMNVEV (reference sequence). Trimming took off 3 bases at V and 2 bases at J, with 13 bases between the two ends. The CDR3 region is CASSFTGTSNTEAFF. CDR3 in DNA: TGTGCCAGCAGTTTTACCGGGACATCTAACACTGAAGCTTTCTTT.

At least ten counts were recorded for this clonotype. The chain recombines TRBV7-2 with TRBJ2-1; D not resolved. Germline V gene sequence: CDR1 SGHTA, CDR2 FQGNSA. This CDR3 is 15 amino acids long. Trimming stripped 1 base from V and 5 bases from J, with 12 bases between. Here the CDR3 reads CASSLVVWQDNEQFF. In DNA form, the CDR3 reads TGTGCCAGCAGCTTAGTCGTTTGGCAGGACAATGAGCAGTTCTTC.

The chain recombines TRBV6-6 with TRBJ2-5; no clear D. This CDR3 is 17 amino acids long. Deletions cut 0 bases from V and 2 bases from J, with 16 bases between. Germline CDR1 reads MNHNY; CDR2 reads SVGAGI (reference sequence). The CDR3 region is CASSYSRSPAIQETQYF. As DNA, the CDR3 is TGTGCCAGCAGTTACTCGAGGTCACCAGCGATACAAGAGACCCAGTACTTC.